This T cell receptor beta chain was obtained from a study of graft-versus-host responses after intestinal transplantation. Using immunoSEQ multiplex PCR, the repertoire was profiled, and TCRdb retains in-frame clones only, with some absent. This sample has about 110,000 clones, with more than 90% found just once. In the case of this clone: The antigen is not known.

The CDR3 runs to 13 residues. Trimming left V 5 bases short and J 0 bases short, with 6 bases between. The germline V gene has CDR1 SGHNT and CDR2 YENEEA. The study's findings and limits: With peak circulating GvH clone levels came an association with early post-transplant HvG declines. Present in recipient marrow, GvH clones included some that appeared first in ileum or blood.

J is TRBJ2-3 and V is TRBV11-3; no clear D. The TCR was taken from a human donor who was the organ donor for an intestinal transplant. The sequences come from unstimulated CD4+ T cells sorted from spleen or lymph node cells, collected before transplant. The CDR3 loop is CASSPDSTDTQYF. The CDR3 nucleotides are TGTGCCAGCAGCCCTGACAGCACAGATACGCAGTATTTT.